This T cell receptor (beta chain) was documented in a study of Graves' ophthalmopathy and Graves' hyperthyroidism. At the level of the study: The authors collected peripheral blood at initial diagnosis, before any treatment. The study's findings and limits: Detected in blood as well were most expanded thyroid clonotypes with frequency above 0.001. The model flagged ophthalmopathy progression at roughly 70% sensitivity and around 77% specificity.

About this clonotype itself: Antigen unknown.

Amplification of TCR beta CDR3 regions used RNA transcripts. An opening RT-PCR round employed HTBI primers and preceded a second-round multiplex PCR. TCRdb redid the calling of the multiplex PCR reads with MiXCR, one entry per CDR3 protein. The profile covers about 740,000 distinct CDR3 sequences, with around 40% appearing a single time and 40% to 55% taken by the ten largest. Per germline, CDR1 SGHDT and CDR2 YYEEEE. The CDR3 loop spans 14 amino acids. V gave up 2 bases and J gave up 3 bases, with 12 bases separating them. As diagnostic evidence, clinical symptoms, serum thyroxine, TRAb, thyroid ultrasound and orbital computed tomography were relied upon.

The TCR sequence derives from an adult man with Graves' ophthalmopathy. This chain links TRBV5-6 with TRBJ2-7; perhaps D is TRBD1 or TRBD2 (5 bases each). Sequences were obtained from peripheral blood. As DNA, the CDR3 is TGTGCCAGCAGCTTTCGGGACGGCGACTACGAGCAGTACTTC. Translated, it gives CASSFRDGDYEQYF.